This record covers a single T cell receptor (beta chain). As yet, its antigen is unknown. In replicate PCRs of sorted subsets, 150 to 200 ng DNA, tens of thousands of T cell genomes, was used. Profiled with immunoSEQ multiplex PCR; TCRdb holds only in-frame clones, not every one. The sample contains about 2 million clones, around 95% of which appear only once. J was trimmed by 8 bases and V by 10 bases; bases with no gene match: 9. The CDR3 runs 13 residues. Germline V lookup: CDR1 MDHEN, CDR2 SYDVKM. The data were taken from a study of shared clonotypes between healthy human individuals. Whole-study context: Plates per donor: three CD4 naive, three CD4 memory, two CD8 naive, one CD8 memory. Regarding the study as a whole: Roughly 5% of naive CD4 clonotypes were common to several donors. Clonotypes not shared had lower generation probabilities than those common to all four donors.

Sequencing was carried out using naive CD4+ T cells sorted from blood. The subset is: CD45RA+ positively selected. The chain employs TRBV28 and TRBJ1-2, with 11 bases lining up with TRBD1. The origin of this receptor is a man younger than 30 in good health. The CDR3 region has the DNA TGTGCCACCCTAGGACAGGGGGCATCCGGCTACACCTTC. It encodes CATLGQGASGYTF.